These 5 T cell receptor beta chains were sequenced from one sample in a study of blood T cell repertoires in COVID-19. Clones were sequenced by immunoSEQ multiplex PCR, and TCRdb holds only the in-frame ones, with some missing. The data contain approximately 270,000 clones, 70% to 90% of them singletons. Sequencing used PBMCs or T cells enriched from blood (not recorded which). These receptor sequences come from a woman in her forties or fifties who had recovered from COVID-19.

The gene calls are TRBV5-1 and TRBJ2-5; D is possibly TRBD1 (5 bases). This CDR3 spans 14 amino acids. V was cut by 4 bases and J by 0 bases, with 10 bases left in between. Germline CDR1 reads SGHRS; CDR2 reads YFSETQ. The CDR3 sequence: CASSKTANQETQYF. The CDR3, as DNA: TGCGCCAGCAGCAAGACAGCGAACCAAGAGACCCAGTACTTC.

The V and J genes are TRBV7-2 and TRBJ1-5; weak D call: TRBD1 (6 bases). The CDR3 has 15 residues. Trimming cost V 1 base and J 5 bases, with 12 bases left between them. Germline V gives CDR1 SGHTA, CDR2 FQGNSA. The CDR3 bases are TGTGCCAGCAGCTTAGGTGGGACAACTGATCAGCCCCAGCATTTT. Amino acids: CASSLGGTTDQPQHF.

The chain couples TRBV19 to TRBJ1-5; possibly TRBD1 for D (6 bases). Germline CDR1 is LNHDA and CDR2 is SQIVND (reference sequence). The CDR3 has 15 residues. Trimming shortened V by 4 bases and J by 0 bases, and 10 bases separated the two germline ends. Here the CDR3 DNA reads TGTGCCAGTAGTAGGGGGCAGGTTAGCAATCAGCCCCAGCATTTT. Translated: CASSRGQVSNQPQHF.

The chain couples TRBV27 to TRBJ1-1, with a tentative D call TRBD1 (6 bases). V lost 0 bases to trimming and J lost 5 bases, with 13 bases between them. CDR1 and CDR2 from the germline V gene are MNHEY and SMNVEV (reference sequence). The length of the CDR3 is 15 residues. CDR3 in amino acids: CASSLSGTMRTEAFF. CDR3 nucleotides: TGTGCCAGCAGTTTATCCGGGACAATGAGGACTGAAGCTTTCTTT.

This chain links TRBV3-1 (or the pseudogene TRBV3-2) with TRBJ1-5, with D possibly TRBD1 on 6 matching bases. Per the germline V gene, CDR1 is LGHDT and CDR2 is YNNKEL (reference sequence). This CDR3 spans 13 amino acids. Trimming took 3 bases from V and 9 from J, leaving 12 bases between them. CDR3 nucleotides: TGTGCCAGCAGCCAGAGGACAGCCTCGCCCCAGCATTTT. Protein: CASSQRTASPQHF.